This T cell receptor beta chain emerged from a study of blood T cells in healthy people across ages. PCR was performed a second time for 7 to 11 cycles using a sample-barcoded 5' primer and a J-beta primer mix. TCRdb re-analysed the 5' RACE reads in MiXCR, keeping a single row per CDR3 protein. This table holds 1.5 million to 2 million distinct CDR3 sequences, around 48% found once. Study observations and caveats: Since the PBMCs were unsorted, naive and antigen-experienced cells could not be conclusively compared. In older individuals, TCR beta diversity per million T cells was lower, falling roughly linearly with age.

Extraction yielded at least 6 micrograms of total RNA per sample. Notes on this clonotype: The antigen is not known.

This receptor was obtained from a woman between 40 and 55 years old in good health. Material: blood.

CDR3 coding DNA: TGTGCCAGCAGCTTAAAAGGGGGGGGAGAGACCCAGTACTTC. This gives the protein CASSLKGGGETQYF. The chain employs TRBV7-3 and TRBJ2-5; TRBD2 is a possible D gene (7 bases). The CDR3 length is 14 residues. Per the germline V gene, CDR1 is SGHTA and CDR2 is FQGTGA. V was clipped by 1 base and J by 4 bases, with 10 bases between them.